The next 16 T cell receptor beta chains were all read from a single sample in a study of preoperative IRX-2 immunotherapy in early breast cancer. Treatment defined: preoperative locoregional IRX-2 cytokine immunotherapy. TCRdb's copy holds only in-frame clones and misses some; the assay was immunoSEQ multiplex PCR. The sample lists 25,000 to 30,000 clones, around 75% occurring once. The sample was lymph node tissue, taken after IRX-2 immunotherapy. These receptors all come from a human donor with breast cancer.

V gene TRBV30 combines with J gene TRBJ1-1; D is possibly TRBD1 (6 bases). Germline V CDR1 and CDR2: GTSNPN, SVGIG (reference sequence). This CDR3 has 14 residues. The V gene lost 4 bases and the J gene lost 3 bases, with 15 bases spanning the gap. The CDR3 coding sequence is TGTGCCTGGAACCTAGGGGGGAGGGACACTGAAGCTTTCTTT. It codes for CAWNLGGRDTEAFF. The full variable domain, with the rest looked up from reference TRBV30 and TRBJ1-1, is SQTIHQWPATLVQPVGSPLSLECTVEGTSNPNLYWYRQAAGRGLQLLFYSVGIGQISSEVPQNLSASRPQDRQFILSSKKLLLSDSGFYLCAWNLGGRDTEAFFGQGTRLTVV.

The V and J genes are TRBV18 and TRBJ2-5, with D maybe TRBD1 (6 bases). V lost 4 bases and J lost 4, with 10 bases in between. CDR1 KGHSH and CDR2 LQKENI come from the germline V gene. The CDR3 sequence is 13 residues long. CDR3 sequence: CASSLLQGETQYF. In DNA, the CDR3 is TGTGCCAGCTCACTACTACAGGGAGAGACCCAGTACTTC.

This clone was counted between two and nine times. This rearrangement joins TRBV5-1 to TRBJ2-1; D is uncertain. The CDR3 has 14 amino acids. Looked up from germline, CDR1 is SGHRS and CDR2 is YFSETQ. V gave up 0 bases and J gave up 7 bases, with 11 bases separating them. This CDR3 reads CASSLDSLSNEQFF. As DNA, the CDR3 is TGCGCCAGCAGCTTGGATTCCTTGTCGAATGAGCAGTTCTTC.

V usage is TRBV10-1 and J usage is TRBJ1-3, with D maybe TRBD1 (5 bases). This CDR3 region has 14 residues. CDR1 and CDR2 from the germline V gene are WNHNN and SYGVQD (reference sequence). The V end was cut by 4 bases, the J end by 0 bases, with 7 bases between. The CDR3 protein is CASSGQSSGNTIYF. CDR3 nucleotide sequence: TGCGCCAGCAGTGGACAGAGCTCTGGAAACACCATATATTTT.

The chain combines TRBV30 with TRBJ2-2; 8 bases align to TRBD2. This CDR3 spans 14 amino acids. The V and J ends lost 4 bases and 3 bases, in that order; junction bases with no gene match: 4. Germline values: CDR1 GTSNPN, CDR2 SVGIG (reference sequence). This CDR3 reads CAWKGTRYTGELFF. DNA for the CDR3: TGTGCCTGGAAAGGGACTAGGTACACCGGGGAGCTGTTTTTT.

Only a few counts were recorded for this clone. The DNA of the CDR3 is TGTGCCAGCAGCTTAGGTGGTACCAAGGGGAGACCTAGCAATCAGCCCCAGCATTTT. This sequence encodes CASSLGGTKGRPSNQPQHF. V and J are TRBV7-1 and TRBJ1-5; TRBD1 might be the D (5 bases). TRBV7-1 is designated an ORF whose function remains uncertain. V dropped 4 bases and J dropped 0 bases, with 22 bases sitting between them. The CDR3 is made up of 19 amino acids.

The chain joins TRBV29-1 to TRBJ2-7; 8 bases are shared with TRBD1. Germline V gene data show CDR1 as SQVTM and CDR2 as ANQGSEA. The CDR3 totals 12 residues. Trimming removed 7 bases from V and 3 bases from J; junction bases left unmatched: 5. CDR3 in DNA: TGCAGCGCCGGGACAGGCATCTACGAGCAGTACTTC. This encodes CSAGTGIYEQYF.

This clone appeared a few times. This rearrangement joins TRBV29-1 to TRBJ2-3, with D possibly being TRBD1 or TRBD2 (5 bases each). Germline V CDR1 and CDR2: SQVTM, ANQGSEA. V shed 1 base and J shed 1 base, with 6 bases lying between them. This CDR3 has 13 residues. CDR3 sequence (DNA): TGCAGCGTTGAAGGAGGGGGCACAGATACGCAGTATTTT. This translates into CSVEGGGTDTQYF.

This clone has a handful of counts. CDR3 DNA: TGTGCCAGCTCACCACGAGTTGGTGGTTTCGAGACTGAAGCTTTCTTT. It yields the protein CASSPRVGGFETEAFF. The J gene is TRBJ1-1, the V gene TRBV18, with D unclear. The CDR3 extends over 16 amino acids. Germline CDR1 and CDR2: KGHSH and LQKENI. Between the trimmed V and J ends, which lost 1 base and 5 bases, there was a span of 17 bases.

The V call is TRBV6-8, the J call TRBJ2-7; TRBD2 matches at 7 bases. Germline values: CDR1 MNHGY, CDR2 SAAAGT. J lost 3 bases, V lost 0 bases, and 11 bases had no gene match. The CDR3 loop spans 17 amino acids. The CDR3 sequence: CASSYSQWLADDYEQYF. The CDR3 coding sequence is TGTGCCAGCAGTTACTCCCAGTGGCTAGCGGACGACTACGAGCAGTACTTC.

The chain recombines TRBV5-1 with TRBJ2-1; D not certain. There are 14 residues in the CDR3. Between the trimmed V and J ends, which lost 4 bases and 4 bases, there was a span of 12 bases. Per the germline V gene, CDR1 is SGHRS and CDR2 is YFSETQ. CDR3 DNA sequence: TGCGCCAGCAGCCCGGGTTCTGGGTACAATGAGCAGTTCTTC. Protein sequence: CASSPGSGYNEQFF.

The rearrangement links TRBV30 to TRBJ2-7; 7 positions match TRBD1. Trimming cost V 2 bases and J 2 bases; bases outside gene matches: 3. This CDR3 is 13 amino acids long. CDR1 and CDR2 from the germline V gene are GTSNPN and SVGIG (reference sequence). This CDR3 reads CAWSRDSPYEQYF. DNA of the CDR3: TGTGCCTGGAGTCGGGACAGTCCCTACGAGCAGTACTTC.

This chain joins TRBV7-8 and TRBJ1-1; perhaps TRBD1 as D (6 bases). The CDR3 covers 16 residues. The V gene's germline CDR1 is SGHVS and CDR2 FQNEAQ. V shed 3 bases and J shed 1 base, with 15 bases lying between them. The CDR3 loop is CASSLTGQGRNTEAFF. The CDR3, as DNA: TGTGCCAGCAGCTTGACGGGGCAGGGGAGGAACACTGAAGCTTTCTTT.

The rearrangement joins TRBV28 to TRBJ2-7; 7 positions match TRBD1. There are 14 residues in the CDR3. CDR1 and CDR2 (germline): MDHEN, SYDVKM. V was clipped by 4 bases and J by 7 bases; unmatched bases: 10. CDR3 region: CASSYLDRALEQYF. The DNA of the CDR3 is TGTGCCAGCAGTTACCTCGACAGGGCGTTGGAGCAGTACTTC.

The chain recombines TRBV4-1 with TRBJ1-1; 8 bases align to TRBD1. Germline CDR1 and CDR2: MGHRA and YSYEKL. With 1 base clipped from V and 4 bases from J, the junction kept 8 bases outside the gene matches. CDR3 length: 16 amino acids. The CDR3 spells CASSQAETGVGTEAFF. In DNA, the CDR3 is TGCGCCAGCAGCCAAGCGGAGACAGGGGTTGGCACTGAAGCTTTCTTT.

The J gene is TRBJ1-2, the V gene TRBV29-1; perhaps TRBD1 as D (5 bases). Trimming removed 0 bases at V and 4 bases at J, with 9 bases between. This CDR3 has 13 amino acids. Germline values: CDR1 SQVTM, CDR2 ANQGSEA. The DNA for the CDR3 is TGCAGCGTTGAAGAGGGGACGTCCTATGGCTACACCTTC. It is translated as CSVEEGTSYGYTF.